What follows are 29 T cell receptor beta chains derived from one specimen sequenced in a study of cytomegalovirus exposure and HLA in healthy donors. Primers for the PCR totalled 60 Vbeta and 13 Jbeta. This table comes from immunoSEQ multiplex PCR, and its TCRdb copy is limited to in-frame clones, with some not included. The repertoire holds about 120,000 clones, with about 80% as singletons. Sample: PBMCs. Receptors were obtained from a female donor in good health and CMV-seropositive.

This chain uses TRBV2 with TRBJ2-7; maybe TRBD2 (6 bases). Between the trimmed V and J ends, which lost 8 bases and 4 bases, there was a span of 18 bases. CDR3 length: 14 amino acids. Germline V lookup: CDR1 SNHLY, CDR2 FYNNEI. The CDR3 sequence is CASGEFLGGYEQYF. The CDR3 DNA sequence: TGTGCCAGCGGGGAGTTTTTGGGGGGATACGAGCAGTACTTC.

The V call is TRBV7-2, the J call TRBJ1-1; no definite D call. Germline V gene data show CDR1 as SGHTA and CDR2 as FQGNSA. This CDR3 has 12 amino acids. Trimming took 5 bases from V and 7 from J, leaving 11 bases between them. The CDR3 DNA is TGTGCCAGCAGCCTTCAAGACTTTGAAGCTTTCTTT. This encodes CASSLQDFEAFF.

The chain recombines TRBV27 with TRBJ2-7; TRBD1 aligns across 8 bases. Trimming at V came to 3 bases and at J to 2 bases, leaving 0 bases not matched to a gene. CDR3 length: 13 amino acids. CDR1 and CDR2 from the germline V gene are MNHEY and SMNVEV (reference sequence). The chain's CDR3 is CASSLTGAYEQYF. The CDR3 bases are TGTGCCAGCAGTTTGACAGGGGCCTACGAGCAGTACTTC.

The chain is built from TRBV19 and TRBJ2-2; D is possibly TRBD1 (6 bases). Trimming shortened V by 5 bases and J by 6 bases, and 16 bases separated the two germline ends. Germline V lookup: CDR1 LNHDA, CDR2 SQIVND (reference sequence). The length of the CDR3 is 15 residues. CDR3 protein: CASSPTEQGPGELFF. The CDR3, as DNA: TGTGCCAGTAGTCCGACGGAACAGGGTCCCGGGGAGCTGTTTTTT.

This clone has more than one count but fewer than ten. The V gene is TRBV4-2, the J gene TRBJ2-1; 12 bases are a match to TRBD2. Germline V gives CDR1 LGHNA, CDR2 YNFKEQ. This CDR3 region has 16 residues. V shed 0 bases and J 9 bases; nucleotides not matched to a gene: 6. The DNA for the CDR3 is TGTGCCAGCAGCCAAGATCGCCCTAGCGGGGGGGTTGAGCAGTTCTTC. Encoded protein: CASSQDRPSGGVEQFF.

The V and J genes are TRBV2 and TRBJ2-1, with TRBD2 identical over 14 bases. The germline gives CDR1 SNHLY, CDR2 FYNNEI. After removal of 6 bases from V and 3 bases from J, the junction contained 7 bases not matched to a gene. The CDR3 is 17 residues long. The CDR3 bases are TGTGCCAGCAGGACGGGACTAGCGGGGGCCTACTACAATGAGCAGTTCTTC. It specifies CASRTGLAGAYYNEQFF. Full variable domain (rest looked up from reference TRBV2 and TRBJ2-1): EPEVTQTPSHQVTQMGQEVILRCVPISNHLYFYWYRQILGQKVEFLVSFYNNEISEKSEIFDDQFSVERPDGSNFTLKIRSTKLEDSAMYFCASRTGLAGAYYNEQFFGPGTRLTVL.

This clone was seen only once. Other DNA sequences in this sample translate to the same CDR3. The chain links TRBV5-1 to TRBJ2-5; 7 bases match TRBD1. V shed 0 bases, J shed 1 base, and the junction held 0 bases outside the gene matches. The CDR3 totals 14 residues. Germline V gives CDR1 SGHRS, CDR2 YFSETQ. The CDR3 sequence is CASSLGTGQETQYF. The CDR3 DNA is TGCGCCAGCAGCTTGGGGACAGGCCAAGAGACCCAGTACTTC.

CDR3 DNA sequence: TGTGCCAGCAGGGGACAGGGCCTAAGCCACGAGCAGTACTTC. Its protein is CASRGQGLSHEQYF. V gene TRBV2 combines with J gene TRBJ2-5; 9 nucleotides agree with TRBD1. The J call may be faulty, since TRBJ2-7 better matches the DNA end. This CDR3 has 14 residues. CDR1 is SNHLY, CDR2 FYNNEI, per germline.

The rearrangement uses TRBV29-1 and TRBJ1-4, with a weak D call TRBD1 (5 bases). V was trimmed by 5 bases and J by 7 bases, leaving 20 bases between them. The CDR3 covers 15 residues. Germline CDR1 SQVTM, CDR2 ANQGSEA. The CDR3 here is CSVKTAGSGSEKLFF. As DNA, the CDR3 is TGCAGCGTTAAAACTGCAGGGTCTGGCTCTGAAAAACTGTTTTTT.

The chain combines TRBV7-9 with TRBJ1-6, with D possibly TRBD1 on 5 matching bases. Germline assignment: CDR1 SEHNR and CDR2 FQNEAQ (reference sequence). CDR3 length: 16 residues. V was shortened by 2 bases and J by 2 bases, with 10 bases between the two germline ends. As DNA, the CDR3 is TGTGCCAGCAGCTTATATCAGGGCCCCTATAATTCACCCCTCCACTTT. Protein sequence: CASSLYQGPYNSPLHF.

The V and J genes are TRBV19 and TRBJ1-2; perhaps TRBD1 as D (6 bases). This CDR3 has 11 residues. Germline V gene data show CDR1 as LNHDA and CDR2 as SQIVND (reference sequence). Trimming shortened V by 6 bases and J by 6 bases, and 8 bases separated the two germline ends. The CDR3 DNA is TGTGCCAGTAGCGGGGGGCATGGCTACACCTTC. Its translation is CASSGGHGYTF.

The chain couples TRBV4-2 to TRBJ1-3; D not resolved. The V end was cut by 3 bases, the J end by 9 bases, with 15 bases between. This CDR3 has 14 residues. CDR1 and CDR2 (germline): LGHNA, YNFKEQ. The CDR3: CASSQDYAVGTIYF. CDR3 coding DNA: TGTGCCAGCAGCCAGGACTACGCGGTGGGCACCATATATTTT.

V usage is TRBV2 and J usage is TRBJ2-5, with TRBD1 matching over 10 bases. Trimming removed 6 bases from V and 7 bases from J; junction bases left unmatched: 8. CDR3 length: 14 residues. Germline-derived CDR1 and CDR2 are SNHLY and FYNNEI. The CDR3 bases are TGTGCCAGCAGCGAAACTTGGACAGGGGGGACCCAGTACTTC. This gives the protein CASSETWTGGTQYF.

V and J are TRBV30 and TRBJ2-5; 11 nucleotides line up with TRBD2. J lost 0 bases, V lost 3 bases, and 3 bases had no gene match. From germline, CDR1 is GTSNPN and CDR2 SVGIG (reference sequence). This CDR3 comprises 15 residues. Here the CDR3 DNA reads TGTGCCTGGAGCTTGGGACTAGCGGACCAAGAGACCCAGTACTTC. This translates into CAWSLGLADQETQYF.

CDR3 sequence: CASSFPGREEQYF. CDR3 DNA sequence: TGTGCCAGCAGCTTCCCCGGGAGGGAAGAGCAGTACTTC. The rearrangement uses TRBV5-6 and TRBJ2-7; 8 bases line up with TRBD2. The germline V gene encodes CDR1 SGHDT and CDR2 YYEEEE. The CDR3 sequence is 13 residues long. Germline trimming cut 2 bases from V and 7 bases from J; bases unmatched to any gene: 5.

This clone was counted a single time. The DNA of the CDR3 is TGTGCCAGCAGTCAAACAGGGGATTATGGCTACACCTTC. Translation: CASSQTGDYGYTF. The chain recombines TRBV2 with TRBJ1-2; TRBD1 aligns across 7 bases. Per the germline V gene, CDR1 is SNHLY and CDR2 is FYNNEI. The junction had 5 bases not matched to a gene; V was cut back by 5 bases and J by 5 bases. CDR3 length: 13 amino acids.

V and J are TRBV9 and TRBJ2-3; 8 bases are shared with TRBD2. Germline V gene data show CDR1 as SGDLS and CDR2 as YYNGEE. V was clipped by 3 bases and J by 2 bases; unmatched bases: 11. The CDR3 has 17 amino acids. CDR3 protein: CASSGAPAGAFTDTQYF. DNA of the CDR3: TGTGCCAGCAGCGGAGCCCCAGCGGGGGCCTTCACAGATACGCAGTATTTT.

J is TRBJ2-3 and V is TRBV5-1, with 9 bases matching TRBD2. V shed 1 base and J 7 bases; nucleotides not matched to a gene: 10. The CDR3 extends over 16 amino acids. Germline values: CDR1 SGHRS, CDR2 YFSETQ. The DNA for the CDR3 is TGCGCCAGCAGCTTGTTTATGGCTAGCGGGGCGAATACGCAGTATTTT. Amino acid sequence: CASSLFMASGANTQYF.

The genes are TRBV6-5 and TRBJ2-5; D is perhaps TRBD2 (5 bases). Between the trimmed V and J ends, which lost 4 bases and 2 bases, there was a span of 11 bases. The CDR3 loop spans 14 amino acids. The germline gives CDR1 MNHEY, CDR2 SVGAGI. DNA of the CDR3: TGTGCCAGCAGTTCCGGGATCCTTCAAGAGACCCAGTACTTC. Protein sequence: CASSSGILQETQYF.

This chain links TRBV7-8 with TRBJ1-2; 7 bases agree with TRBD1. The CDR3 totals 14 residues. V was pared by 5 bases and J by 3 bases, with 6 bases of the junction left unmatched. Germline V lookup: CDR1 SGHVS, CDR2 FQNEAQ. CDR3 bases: TGTGCCAGCAGCCCCCGAACAGGGGACTATGGCTACACCTTC. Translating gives CASSPRTGDYGYTF.

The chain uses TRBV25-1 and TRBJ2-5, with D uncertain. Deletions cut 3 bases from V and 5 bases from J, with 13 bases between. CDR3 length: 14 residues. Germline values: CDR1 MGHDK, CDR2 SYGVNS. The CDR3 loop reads CASSDAAYRETQYF. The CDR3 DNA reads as TGTGCCAGCAGTGATGCGGCGTATCGGGAGACCCAGTACTTC.

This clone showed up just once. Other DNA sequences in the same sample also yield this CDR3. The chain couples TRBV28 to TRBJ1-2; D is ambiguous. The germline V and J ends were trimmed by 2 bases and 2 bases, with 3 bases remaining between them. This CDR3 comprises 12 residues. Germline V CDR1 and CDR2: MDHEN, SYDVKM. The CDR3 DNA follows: TGTGCCAGCAGTTTACAGAACTATGGCTACACCTTC. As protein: CASSLQNYGYTF.

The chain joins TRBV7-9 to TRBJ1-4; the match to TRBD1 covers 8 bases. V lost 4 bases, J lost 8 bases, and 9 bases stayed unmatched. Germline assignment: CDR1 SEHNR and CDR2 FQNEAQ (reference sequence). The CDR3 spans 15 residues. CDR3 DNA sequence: TGTGCCAGCAGCTATCAGGGGGCTGGTCACGAAAAACTGTTTTTT. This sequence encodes CASSYQGAGHEKLFF.

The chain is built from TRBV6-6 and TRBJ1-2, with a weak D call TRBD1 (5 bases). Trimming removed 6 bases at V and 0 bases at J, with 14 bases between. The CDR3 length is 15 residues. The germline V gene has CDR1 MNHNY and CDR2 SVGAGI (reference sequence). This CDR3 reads CASSIGVVANYGYTF. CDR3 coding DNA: TGTGCCAGCAGCATAGGGGTGGTAGCTAACTATGGCTACACCTTC.

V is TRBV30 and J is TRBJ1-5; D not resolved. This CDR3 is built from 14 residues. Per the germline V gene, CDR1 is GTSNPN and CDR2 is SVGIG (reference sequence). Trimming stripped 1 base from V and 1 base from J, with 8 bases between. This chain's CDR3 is CAWSAGMSNQPQHF. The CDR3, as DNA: TGTGCCTGGAGTGCGGGAATGAGCAATCAGCCCCAGCATTTT. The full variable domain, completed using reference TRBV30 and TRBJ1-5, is SQTIHQWPATLVQPVGSPLSLECTVEGTSNPNLYWYRQAAGRGLQLLFYSVGIGQISSEVPQNLSASRPQDRQFILSSKKLLLSDSGFYLCAWSAGMSNQPQHFGDGTRLSIL.

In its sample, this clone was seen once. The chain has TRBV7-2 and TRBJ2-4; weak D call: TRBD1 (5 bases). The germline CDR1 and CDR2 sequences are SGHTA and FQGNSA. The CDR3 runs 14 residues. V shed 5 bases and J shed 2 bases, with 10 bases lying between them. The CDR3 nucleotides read TGTGCCAGCAGCCCCGACAGTACCAAAAACATTCAGTACTTC. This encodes CASSPDSTKNIQYF.

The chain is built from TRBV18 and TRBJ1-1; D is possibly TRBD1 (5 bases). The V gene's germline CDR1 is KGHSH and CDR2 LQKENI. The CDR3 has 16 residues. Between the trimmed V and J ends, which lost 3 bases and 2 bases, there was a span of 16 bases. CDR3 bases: TGTGCCAGCTCACCCCCCGGGGCGGGGGGAAACACTGAAGCTTTCTTT. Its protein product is CASSPPGAGGNTEAFF.

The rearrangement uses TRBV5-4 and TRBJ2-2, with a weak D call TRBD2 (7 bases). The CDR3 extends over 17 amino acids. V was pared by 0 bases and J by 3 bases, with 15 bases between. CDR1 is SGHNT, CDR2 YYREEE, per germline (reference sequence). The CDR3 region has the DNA TGTGCCAGCAGCTTGGATTGGGGGGGGCGACACACCGGGGAGCTGTTTTTT. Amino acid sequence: CASSLDWGGRHTGELFF.

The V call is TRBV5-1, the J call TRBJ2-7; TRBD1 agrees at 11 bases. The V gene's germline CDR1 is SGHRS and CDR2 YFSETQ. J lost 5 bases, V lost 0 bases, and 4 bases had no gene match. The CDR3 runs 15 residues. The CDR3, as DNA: TGCGCCAGCAGCTTGGCCGGGACAGGGGGTCACGAGCAGTACTTC. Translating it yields CASSLAGTGGHEQYF.